The sequence of this T cell receptor beta chain was determined in a study of vaccination and CD4 T cells after COVID-19. Study-level information: Overlapping spike peptides served as the stimulus for the cells. These peptides came from SARS-CoV-2 and from the common cold coronaviruses HCoV-NL63, HCoV-OC43 and HCoV-229E.

Cultured CD4+ T cell DNA underwent sequencing with the Oncomine TCR Beta short-read assay. MiXCR, applied by TCRdb to the PCR reads, yields one record per CDR3 protein. The repertoire holds 15,000 to 20,000 distinct CDR3 sequences, 40% seen once, with more than 7.5% in the top ten. In regard to this clonotype: Its matching antigen is unknown.

Treatment indicated: approximately nine-day PBMC culture with coronavirus spike peptide pools or control peptides (ViraFEST assay). This receptor was obtained from a human donor who had recovered from COVID-19. Sequencing was performed on CD4+ T cells from blood, cultured in vitro.

In nucleotides, the CDR3 is TGTGCCAGCAGCCTAGCGGGAGCGTCGGCACCCCAAGAGACCCAGTACTTC. Protein product: CASSLAGASAPQETQYF. The chain combines TRBV28 with TRBJ2-5; 10 bases line up with TRBD2. Germline loops: CDR1 MDHEN, CDR2 SYDVKM. This CDR3 contains 17 residues. V gave up 6 bases and J gave up 1 base; unmatched junction bases: 11.